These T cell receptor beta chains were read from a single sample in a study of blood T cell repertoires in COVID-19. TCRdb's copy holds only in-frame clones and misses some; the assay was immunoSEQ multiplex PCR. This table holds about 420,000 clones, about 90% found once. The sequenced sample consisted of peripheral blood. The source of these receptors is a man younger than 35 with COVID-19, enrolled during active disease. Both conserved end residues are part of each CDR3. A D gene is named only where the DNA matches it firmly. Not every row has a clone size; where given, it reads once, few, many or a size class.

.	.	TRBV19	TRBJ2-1	CASSIEVPDYNEQFF	TGTGCCAGTAGTATTGAGGTGCCAGACTACAATGAGCAGTTCTTC
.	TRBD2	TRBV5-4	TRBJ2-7	CASSPTSGAYEQYF	TGTGCCAGCAGCCCAACTAGCGGGGCTTACGAGCAGTACTTC
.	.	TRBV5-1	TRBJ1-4	CASSLDGNYNEKLFF	TGCGCCAGCAGCTTGGACGGGAACTATAATGAAAAACTGTTTTTT
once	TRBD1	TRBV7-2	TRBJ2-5	CASSSSRGNQETQYF	TGTGCCAGCAGCTCATCCAGGGGGAACCAAGAGACCCAGTACTTC
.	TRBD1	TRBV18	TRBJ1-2	CASSLQDRGSYTF	TGTGCCAGCTCACTACAGGACAGGGGGAGTTACACCTTC
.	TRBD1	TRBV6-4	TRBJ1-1	CASSPGTGIFTEAFF	TGTGCCAGCAGTCCCGGGACAGGGATTTTCACTGAAGCTTTCTTT
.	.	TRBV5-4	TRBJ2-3	CASRDTSTDTQYF	TGTGCCAGCCGGGACACAAGCACAGATACGCAGTATTTT
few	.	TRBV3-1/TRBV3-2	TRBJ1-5	CASSQGGPEGPQHF	TGTGCCAGCAGCCAAGGAGGACCCGAGGGGCCCCAGCATTTT
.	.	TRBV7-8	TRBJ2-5	CASTNRVLEETQYF	TGTGCCAGCACCAACAGGGTTCTCGAGGAGACCCAGTACTTC
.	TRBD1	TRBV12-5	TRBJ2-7	CASGLVLGTGQGAYEQYF	TGTGCTAGTGGTTTGGTACTAGGAACGGGACAGGGGGCCTACGAGCAGTACTTC
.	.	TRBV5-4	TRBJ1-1	CASSPRVQNTEAFF	TGTGCCAGCAGCCCCCGGGTACAAAACACTGAAGCTTTCTTT
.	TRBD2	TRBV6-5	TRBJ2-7	CASSDSSGGSYEQYF	TGTGCCAGCAGTGACTCGAGCGGGGGATCATACGAGCAGTACTTC
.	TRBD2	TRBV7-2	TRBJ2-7	CASSAGGLAGLIYEQYF	TGTGCCAGCAGCGCTGGGGGACTAGCGGGCTTAATCTACGAGCAGTACTTC
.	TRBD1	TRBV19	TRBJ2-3	CASSGQGVSTDTQYF	TGTGCCAGCTCGGGACAGGGCGTTAGCACAGATACGCAGTATTTT
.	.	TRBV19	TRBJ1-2	CASSITGDGYTF	TGTGCCAGTAGTATAACGGGGGATGGCTACACCTTC
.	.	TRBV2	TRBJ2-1	CASSRRDNEQFF	TGTGCCAGCAGTCGGAGGGACAATGAGCAGTTCTTC
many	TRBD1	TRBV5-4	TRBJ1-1	CASSQWTGNTEAFF	TGTGCCAGCAGCCAATGGACAGGGAACACTGAAGCTTTCTTT
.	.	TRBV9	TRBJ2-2	CASSVDSSSTGELFF	TGTGCCAGCAGCGTAGATTCGTCCTCCACCGGTGAGCTGTTTTTT
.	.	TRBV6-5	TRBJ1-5	CASSSDRRGFRTQHF	TGTGCCAGCAGCTCCGACAGGCGGGGGTTTCGGACCCAGCATTTT
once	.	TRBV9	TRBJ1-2	CASSVPLSGYTF	TGTGCCAGCAGCGTCCCTTTGAGCGGCTACACCTTC
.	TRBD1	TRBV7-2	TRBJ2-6	CASSAGQAGRGANVLTF	TGTGCCAGCAGCGCCGGACAGGCAGGTCGCGGGGCCAACGTCCTGACTTTC
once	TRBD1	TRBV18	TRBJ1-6	CASSPTGDNSPLHF	TGTGCCAGCTCACCGACAGGGGATAATTCACCCCTCCACTTT
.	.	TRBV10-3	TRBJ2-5	CAISKGGGEETQYF	TGTGCCATCAGTAAAGGAGGGGGGGAAGAGACCCAGTACTTC
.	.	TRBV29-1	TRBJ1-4	CSVEGTGIGEKLFF	TGCAGCGTTGAAGGGACGGGGATAGGTGAAAAACTGTTTTTT
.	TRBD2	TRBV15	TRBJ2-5	CATSKGLGETQYF	TGTGCCACCAGCAAAGGACTAGGGGAGACCCAGTACTTC
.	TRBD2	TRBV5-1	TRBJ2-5	CASSPGLGRETQYF	TGCGCCAGCAGCCCAGGACTAGGGCGCGAGACCCAGTACTTC
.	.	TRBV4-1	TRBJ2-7	CASSQSDRFYEQYF	TGCGCCAGCAGCCAATCCGACAGATTCTACGAGCAGTACTTC
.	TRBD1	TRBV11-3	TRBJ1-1	CASSFDRGNTEAFF	TGTGCCAGCAGCTTCGACAGGGGGAACACTGAAGCTTTCTTT
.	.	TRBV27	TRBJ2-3	CASSLPGFADTQYF	TGTGCCAGCAGTTTACCAGGGTTCGCAGATACGCAGTATTTT
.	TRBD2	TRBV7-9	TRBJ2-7	CASSLKTGTSGSEQYF	TGTGCCAGCAGCTTAAAGACGGGGACTAGCGGGAGCGAGCAGTACTTC
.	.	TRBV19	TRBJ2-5	CASSGGLPTQYF	TGTGCCAGTAGCGGGGGGCTGCCGACCCAGTACTTC